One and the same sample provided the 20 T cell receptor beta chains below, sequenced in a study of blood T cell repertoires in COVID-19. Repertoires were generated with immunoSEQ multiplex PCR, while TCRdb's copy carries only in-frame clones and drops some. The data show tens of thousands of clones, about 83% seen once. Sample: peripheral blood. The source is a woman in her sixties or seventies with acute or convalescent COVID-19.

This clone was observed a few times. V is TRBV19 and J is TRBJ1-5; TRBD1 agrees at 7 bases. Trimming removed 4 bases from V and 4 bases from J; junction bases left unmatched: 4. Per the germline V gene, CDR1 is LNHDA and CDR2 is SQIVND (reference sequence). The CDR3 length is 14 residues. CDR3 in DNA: TGTGCCAGTAGTAGCACACAGGGGAATCAGCCCCAGCATTTT. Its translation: CASSSTQGNQPQHF.

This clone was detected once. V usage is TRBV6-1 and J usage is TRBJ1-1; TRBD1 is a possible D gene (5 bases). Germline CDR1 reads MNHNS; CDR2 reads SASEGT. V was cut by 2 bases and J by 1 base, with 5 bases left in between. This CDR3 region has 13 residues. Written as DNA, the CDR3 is TGTGCCAGCAGTGAACAGGGGAACACTGAAGCTTTCTTT. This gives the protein CASSEQGNTEAFF.

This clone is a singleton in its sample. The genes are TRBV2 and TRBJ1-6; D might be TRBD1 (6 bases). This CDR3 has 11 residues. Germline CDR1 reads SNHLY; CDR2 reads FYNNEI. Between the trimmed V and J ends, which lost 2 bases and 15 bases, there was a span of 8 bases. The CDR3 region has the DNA TGTGCCAGCAGTGAACCAGGGGACCTCCACTTT. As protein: CASSEPGDLHF.

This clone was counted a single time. The CDR3 loop reads CASTPGAGRTGSDGYTF. CDR3 bases: TGTGCCAGCACCCCTGGGGCGGGTCGGACAGGGTCTGATGGCTACACCTTC. The chain uses TRBV7-2 and TRBJ1-2; TRBD1 aligns across 8 bases. The CDR3 totals 17 residues. After removal of 7 bases from V and 6 bases from J, the junction contained 19 bases not matched to a gene. Germline CDR1 SGHTA, CDR2 FQGNSA.

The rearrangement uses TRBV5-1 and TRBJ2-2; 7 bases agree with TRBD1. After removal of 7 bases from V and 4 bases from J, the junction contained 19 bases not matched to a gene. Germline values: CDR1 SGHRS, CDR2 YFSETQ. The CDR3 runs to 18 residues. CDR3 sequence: CASEGSQTGKGATGELFF. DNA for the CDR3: TGCGCCAGCGAGGGGTCCCAGACAGGGAAAGGCGCCACCGGGGAGCTGTTTTTT.

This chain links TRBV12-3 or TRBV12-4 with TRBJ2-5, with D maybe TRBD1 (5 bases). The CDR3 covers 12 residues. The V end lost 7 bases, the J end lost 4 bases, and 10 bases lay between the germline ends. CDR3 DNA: TGTGCCAGCATGGGGCGAGGAGAGACCCAGTACTTC. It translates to CASMGRGETQYF.

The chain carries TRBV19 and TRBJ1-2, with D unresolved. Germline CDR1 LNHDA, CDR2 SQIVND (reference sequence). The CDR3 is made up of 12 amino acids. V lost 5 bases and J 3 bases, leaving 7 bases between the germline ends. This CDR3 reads CASSPRDYGYTF. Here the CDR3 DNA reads TGTGCCAGTAGTCCTAGAGACTATGGCTACACCTTC.

The CDR3 region has the DNA TGCGCCAGCAGCTTGTGGGGGTTGGAGGGAGGCAATCAGCCCCAGCATTTT. This translates into CASSLWGLEGGNQPQHF. The chain is built from TRBV5-1 and TRBJ1-5; D perhaps matches TRBD1 (5 bases). V lost 1 base to trimming and J lost 2 bases, with 16 bases between them. This CDR3 has 17 amino acids. Germline CDR1 SGHRS, CDR2 YFSETQ.

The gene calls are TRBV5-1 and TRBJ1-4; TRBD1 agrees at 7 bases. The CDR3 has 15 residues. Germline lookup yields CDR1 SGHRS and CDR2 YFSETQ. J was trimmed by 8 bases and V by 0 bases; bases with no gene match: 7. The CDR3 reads CASSLATGQGEKLFF. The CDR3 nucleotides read TGCGCCAGCAGCTTGGCGACAGGGCAAGGGGAAAAACTGTTTTTT.

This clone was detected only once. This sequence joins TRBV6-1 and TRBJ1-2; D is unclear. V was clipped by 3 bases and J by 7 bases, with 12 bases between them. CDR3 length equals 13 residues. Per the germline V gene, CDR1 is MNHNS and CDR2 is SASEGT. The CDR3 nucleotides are TGTGCCAGCAGTGAGCGTGCTCATTCTGGCTACACCTTC. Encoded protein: CASSERAHSGYTF.

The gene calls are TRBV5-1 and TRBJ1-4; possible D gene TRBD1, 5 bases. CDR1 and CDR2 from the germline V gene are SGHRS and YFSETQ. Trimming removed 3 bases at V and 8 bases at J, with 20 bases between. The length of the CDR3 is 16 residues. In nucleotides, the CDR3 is TGCGCCAGCAGCTCGACAACTGGACAAGGCGGAGAAAAACTGTTTTTT. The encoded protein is CASSSTTGQGGEKLFF.

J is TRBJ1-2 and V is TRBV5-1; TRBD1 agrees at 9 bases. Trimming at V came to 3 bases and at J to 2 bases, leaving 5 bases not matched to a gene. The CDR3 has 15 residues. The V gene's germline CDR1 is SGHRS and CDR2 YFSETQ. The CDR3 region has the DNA TGCGCCAGCAGCTCCGGGACAGGGATCAACTATGGCTACACCTTC. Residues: CASSSGTGINYGYTF.

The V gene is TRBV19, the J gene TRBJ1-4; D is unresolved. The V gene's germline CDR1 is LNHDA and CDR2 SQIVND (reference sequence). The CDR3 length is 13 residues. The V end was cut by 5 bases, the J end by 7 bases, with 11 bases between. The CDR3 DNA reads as TGTGCCAGTAGTGAGCTACGAGGTGAAAAACTGTTTTTT. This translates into CASSELRGEKLFF.

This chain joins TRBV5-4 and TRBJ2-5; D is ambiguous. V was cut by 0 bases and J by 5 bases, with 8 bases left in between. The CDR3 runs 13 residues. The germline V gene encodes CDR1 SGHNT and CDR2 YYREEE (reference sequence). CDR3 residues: CASSLDPRETQYF. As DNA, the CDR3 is TGTGCCAGCAGCTTGGACCCGAGGGAGACCCAGTACTTC.

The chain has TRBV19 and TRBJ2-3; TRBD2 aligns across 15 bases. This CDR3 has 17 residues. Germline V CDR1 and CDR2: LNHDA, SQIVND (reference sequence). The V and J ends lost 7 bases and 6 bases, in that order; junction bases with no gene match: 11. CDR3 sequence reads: CASTSGTSGGKADTQYF. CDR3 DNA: TGTGCCAGTACCTCTGGGACTAGCGGGGGGAAGGCGGATACGCAGTATTTT.

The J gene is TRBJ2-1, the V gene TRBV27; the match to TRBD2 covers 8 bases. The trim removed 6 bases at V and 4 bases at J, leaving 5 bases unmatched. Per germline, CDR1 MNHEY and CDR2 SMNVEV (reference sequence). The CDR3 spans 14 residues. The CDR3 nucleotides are TGTGCCAGCAGCTCCGGGAGGGGATACAATGAGCAGTTCTTC. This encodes CASSSGRGYNEQFF.

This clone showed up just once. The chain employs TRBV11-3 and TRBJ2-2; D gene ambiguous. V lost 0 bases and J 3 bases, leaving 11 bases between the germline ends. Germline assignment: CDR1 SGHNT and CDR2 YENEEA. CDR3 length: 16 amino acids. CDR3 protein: CASSLESGHDTGELFF. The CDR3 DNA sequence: TGTGCCAGCAGCTTAGAATCTGGGCACGACACCGGGGAGCTGTTTTTT.

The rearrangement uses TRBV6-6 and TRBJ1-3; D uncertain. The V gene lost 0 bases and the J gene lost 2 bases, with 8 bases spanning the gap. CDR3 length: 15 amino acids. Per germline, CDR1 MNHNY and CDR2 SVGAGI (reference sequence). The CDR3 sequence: CASSYSEGTGNTIYF. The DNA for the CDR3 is TGTGCCAGCAGTTACTCGGAGGGAACTGGAAACACCATATATTTT.

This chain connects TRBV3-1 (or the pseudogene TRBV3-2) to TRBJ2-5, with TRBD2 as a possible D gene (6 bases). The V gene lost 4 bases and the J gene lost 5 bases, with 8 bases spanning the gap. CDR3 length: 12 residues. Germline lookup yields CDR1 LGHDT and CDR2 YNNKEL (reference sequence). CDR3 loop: CASSRGVETQYF. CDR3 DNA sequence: TGTGCCAGCAGCCGGGGGGTCGAGACCCAGTACTTC.

The CDR3 sequence is CASRGTGRNTEAFF. CDR3 sequence (DNA): TGTGCCAGCAGGGGGACAGGGCGGAACACTGAAGCTTTCTTT. The rearrangement joins TRBV2 to TRBJ1-1; 9 bases agree with TRBD1. Germline CDR1 reads SNHLY; CDR2 reads FYNNEI. Losses at the gene ends were 6 bases for V and 1 base for J; bases not matched to a gene: 3. This CDR3 is 14 amino acids long.